A single sample gave rise to the 17 T cell receptor beta chains below, sequenced in a study of a mutant IDH1 vaccine in newly diagnosed glioma. Sequencing used immunoSEQ multiplex PCR; TCRdb keeps in-frame clones, though not all of them. This repertoire shows roughly 54,000 clones, 75% to 85% found once; its top ten account for more than 3%. No antigen is known for these receptors. Time point reported: week 5, during vaccination. With topical imiquimod, each dose of the vaccine consisted of 300 ug of mutant IDH1 20-mer peptide. The sample here was PBMCs, taken from a glioma patient whose treatment included an IDH1 peptide vaccine. All receptors derive from a man under 40 with glioma.

This clone occurred a few times. V and J are TRBV30 and TRBJ1-1; D is possibly TRBD1 (5 bases). The CDR3 runs 16 residues. The V end was cut by 8 bases, the J end by 3 bases, with 25 bases between. CDR1 and CDR2 (germline): GTSNPN, SVGIG (reference sequence). DNA of the CDR3: TGTGCCCACAGGACAAGTCGTGCTGGTCGGGACACTGAAGCTTTCTTT. Protein sequence: CAHRTSRAGRDTEAFF.

The chain has TRBV2 and TRBJ2-3; no clear D. CDR1 is SNHLY and CDR2 is FYNNEI in the germline V gene. The CDR3 is made up of 14 amino acids. The V gene lost 2 bases and the J gene lost 2 bases, with 8 bases spanning the gap. The chain's CDR3 is CASSESGITDTQYF. DNA of the CDR3: TGTGCCAGCAGTGAATCAGGAATCACAGATACGCAGTATTTT.

This sequence joins TRBV18 and TRBJ2-5; D ambiguous. V gave up 2 bases and J gave up 6 bases, with 13 bases separating them. The CDR3 covers 14 residues. Germline V lookup: CDR1 KGHSH, CDR2 LQKENI. CDR3 coding DNA: TGTGCCAGCTCACCATTAACCAGCACACAGACCCAGTACTTC. This sequence encodes CASSPLTSTQTQYF. The full variable domain, its missing parts supplied by reference TRBV18 and TRBJ2-5, is NAGVMQNPRHLVRRRGQEARLRCSPMKGHSHVYWYRQLPEEGLKFMVYLQKENIIDESGMPKERFSAEFPKEGPSILRIQQVVRGDSAAYFCASSPLTSTQTQYFGPGTRLLVL.

This clone was found a few times. The genes are TRBV6-1 and TRBJ1-5; a possible D gene is TRBD1 (6 bases). Trimming pared 4 bases from V and 2 bases from J, leaving 9 bases between. From germline, CDR1 is MNHNS and CDR2 SASEGT. This CDR3 has 14 amino acids. CDR3 DNA sequence: TGTGCCAGCAGTGTGGACAGTGGCAATCAGCCCCAGCATTTT. Translation: CASSVDSGNQPQHF.

The chain employs TRBV6-5 and TRBJ1-5; possibly TRBD1 for D (5 bases). The germline gives CDR1 MNHEY, CDR2 SVGAGI. Trimming removed 0 bases from V and 9 bases from J, with 15 bases in between. This CDR3 contains 15 residues. The CDR3 DNA follows: TGTGCCAGCAGTTACTCCGGGCCAGGGAGTGGGCCCCAGCATTTT. This sequence encodes CASSYSGPGSGPQHF.

The gene calls are TRBV19 and TRBJ1-6; possible D gene TRBD1, 5 bases. In germline, CDR1 is LNHDA, CDR2 SQIVND (reference sequence). Trimming cost V 3 bases and J 9 bases, with 12 bases left between them. The CDR3 contains 14 residues. The CDR3: CASSIQGTTSPLHF. The CDR3 DNA follows: TGTGCCAGTAGTATCCAGGGCACAACTTCACCCCTCCACTTT.

The rearrangement uses TRBV2 and TRBJ1-5; D is uncertain. Germline V gene sequence: CDR1 SNHLY, CDR2 FYNNEI. V shed 5 bases and J shed 2 bases, with 13 bases lying between them. The CDR3 length is 15 residues. As DNA, the CDR3 is TGTGCCAGCAGTATGGGCGTGGGAGGCAATCAGCCCCAGCATTTT. It specifies CASSMGVGGNQPQHF.

This clone was seen only once. V is TRBV28 and J is TRBJ1-2; D is unclear. Germline assignment: CDR1 MDHEN and CDR2 SYDVKM. V lost 1 base to trimming and J lost 8 bases, with 8 bases between them. The CDR3 has 12 residues. The CDR3 DNA follows: TGTGCCAGCAGTTTATACGGGGAGGGCTACACCTTC. It codes for CASSLYGEGYTF.

Concerning this clone: At one boundary the junction diverges from the germline segment, which might be a read error. The CDR3 loop is CASKGTTTQGTQYF. Written as DNA, the CDR3 is TGTGCCAGCAAAGGGACTACCACCCAAGGGACCCAGTACTTC. The rearrangement uses TRBV6-1 and TRBJ2-5, with 7 bases lining up with TRBD2. The CDR3 runs 14 residues. Per germline, CDR1 MNHNS and CDR2 SASEGT.

The rearrangement uses TRBV7-6 and TRBJ2-5; D may be TRBD2 (6 bases). Trimming pared 4 bases from V and 2 bases from J, leaving 14 bases between. The CDR3 is 15 amino acids. Looked up from germline, CDR1 is SGHVS and CDR2 is FNYEAQ. For the CDR3, the DNA is TGTGCCAGCAGCTCTTCCCGGGACTGGCAAGAGACCCAGTACTTC. This gives the protein CASSSSRDWQETQYF.

This sequence joins TRBV23-1 and TRBJ1-3, with D maybe TRBD1 (5 bases). TRBV23-1 carries the ORF label, with uncertain function. V gave up 0 bases and J gave up 2 bases, with 8 bases separating them. This CDR3 contains 15 residues. Written as DNA, the CDR3 is TGCGCCAGCAGTCAATCGTGGGGACCTGGAAACACCATATATTTT. This encodes CASSQSWGPGNTIYF.

The chain has TRBV7-2 and TRBJ1-6; no clear D gene. This CDR3 spans 13 amino acids. Looked up from germline, CDR1 is SGHTA and CDR2 is FQGNSA. The V and J ends lost 2 bases and 10 bases respectively, with 9 bases between them. CDR3 nucleotide sequence: TGTGCCAGCAGCTTAACCCCGCAATCACCCCTCCACTTT. The encoded protein is CASSLTPQSPLHF. Using reference TRBV7-2 and TRBJ1-6 for the parts outside the CDR3, the full variable domain is GAGVSQSPSNKVTEKGKDVELRCDPISGHTALYWYRQSLGQGLEFLIYFQGNSAPDKSGLPSDRFSAERTGGSVSTLTIQRTQQEDSAVYLCASSLTPQSPLHFGNGTRLTVT.

V and J are TRBV20-1 and TRBJ2-7, with D unclear. Germline V gene data show CDR1 as DFQATT and CDR2 as SNEGSKA (reference sequence). The CDR3 spans 11 residues. Trimming removed 7 bases from V and 7 bases from J, with 14 bases in between. The DNA of the CDR3 is TGCAGTGTGGGCAGCTCAGGAGAGCAGTACTTC. As protein: CSVGSSGEQYF.

The CDR3: CASSSIGTGVREQYF. The CDR3 nucleotides are TGCGCCAGCAGCTCAATCGGGACAGGGGTTCGCGAGCAGTACTTC. The chain combines TRBV5-1 with TRBJ2-7; 10 bases are shared with TRBD1. Germline CDR1 SGHRS, CDR2 YFSETQ. The CDR3 has 15 residues. V was pared by 3 bases and J by 6 bases, with 9 bases of the junction left unmatched.

The V and J genes are TRBV21-1 and TRBJ1-5; the table's D call, TRBD1, has no DNA check behind it. TRBV21-1 is given as a pseudogene. The CDR3 covers 18 residues. The CDR3 DNA reads TGTGCCAGCAGCAAAAGGTCAGGGGGCTCCCCCGCCATTTATCCCCAGCATTTT. It specifies CASSKRSGGSPAIYPQHF.

This chain joins TRBV5-1 and TRBJ2-2; D is undetermined. The V and J ends lost 5 bases and 8 bases respectively, with 7 bases between them. The CDR3 covers 11 residues. Germline V gene lookup returns CDR1 SGHRS and CDR2 YFSETQ. CDR3 region: CASSTPGELFF. The CDR3 coding sequence is TGCGCCAGCAGTACCCCTGGGGAGCTGTTTTTT.

The gene calls are TRBV5-1 and TRBJ1-3; D gene uncertain. Looked up from germline, CDR1 is SGHRS and CDR2 is YFSETQ. Trimming took 0 bases from V and 0 from J, leaving 10 bases between them. The CDR3 sequence is 16 residues long. The CDR3 nucleotides read TGCGCCAGCAGCTTGGAAGGTGTCCTCTCTGGAAACACCATATATTTT. Amino acids: CASSLEGVLSGNTIYF. Combining the CDR3 with reference TRBV5-1 and TRBJ1-3 gives the whole variable domain KAGVTQTPRYLIKTRGQQVTLSCSPISGHRSVSWYQQTPGQGLQFLFEYFSETQRNKGNFPGRFSGRQFSNSRSEMNVSTLELGDSALYLCASSLEGVLSGNTIYFGEGSWLTVV.